Following are 8 T cell receptor beta chains from one sample sequenced in a study of blood T cell repertoires in COVID-19. TCRdb's copy holds only in-frame clones and misses some; the assay was immunoSEQ multiplex PCR. The sample has about 160,000 clones, roughly 84% seen once. The material sequenced was peripheral blood. These receptors originate from a man in his fifties or sixties with active or convalescent COVID-19.

The V gene is TRBV15, the J gene TRBJ1-6; perhaps TRBD1 as D (6 bases). Trimming removed 5 bases at V and 5 bases at J, with 16 bases between. CDR1 and CDR2 from the germline V gene are LNHNV and YYDKDF (reference sequence). The CDR3 spans 16 residues. The CDR3 protein is CATSLDRPRNNSPLHF. CDR3 DNA sequence: TGTGCCACCAGCCTCGACAGGCCGAGGAATAATTCACCCCTCCACTTT. Full variable domain (rest looked up from reference TRBV15 and TRBJ1-6): DAMVIQNPRYQVTQFGKPVTLSCSQTLNHNVMYWYQQKSSQAPKLLFHYYDKDFNNEADTPDNFQSRRPNTSFCFLDIRSPGLGDTAMYLCATSLDRPRNNSPLHFGNGTRLTVT.

The chain combines TRBV11-2 with TRBJ1-2; no firm D call. The CDR3 totals 13 residues. CDR1 and CDR2 (germline): SGHAT, FQNNGV. The V and J ends lost 4 bases and 7 bases respectively, with 13 bases between them. CDR3 residues: CASSSGSPRGYTF. The CDR3 DNA reads as TGTGCCAGCAGCTCCGGGTCCCCCCGTGGCTACACCTTC.

The chain employs TRBV5-1 and TRBJ2-5; weak D call: TRBD1 (6 bases). This CDR3 is built from 15 residues. CDR1 SGHRS and CDR2 YFSETQ come from the germline V gene. Trimming removed 4 bases at V and 5 bases at J, with 18 bases between. For the CDR3, the DNA is TGCGCCAGCAGCAGGGGTTTACAGGGAAGGGAGACCCAGTACTTC. Its translation: CASSRGLQGRETQYF.

CDR3 DNA sequence: TGTGCCAGCAGTGAGGTGTTTGGAGGCTACGAGCAGTACTTC. As protein: CASSEVFGGYEQYF. The rearrangement uses TRBV6-1 and TRBJ2-7; perhaps TRBD2 as D (5 bases). The ends were cut back, 3 bases at V and 3 bases at J, with 12 bases in the middle. Germline CDR1 reads MNHNS; CDR2 reads SASEGT. CDR3 length: 14 residues.

This rearrangement joins TRBV7-2 to TRBJ2-7, with unresolved D. Germline V gives CDR1 SGHTA, CDR2 FQGNSA. Trimming removed 6 bases at V and 0 bases at J, with 12 bases between. The CDR3 spans 14 residues. DNA of the CDR3: TGTGCCAGCAGTCAAGCTAGGCCCTCCTACGAGCAGTACTTC. Its protein is CASSQARPSYEQYF.

The chain combines TRBV27 with TRBJ2-7; possible D gene TRBD1, 6 bases. The CDR3 contains 14 residues. Germline loops: CDR1 MNHEY, CDR2 SMNVEV (reference sequence). The V and J ends lost 6 bases and 0 bases respectively, with 12 bases between them. The DNA for the CDR3 is TGTGCCAGCAGCGGGACACTTAGCTCCTACGAGCAGTACTTC. Translating gives CASSGTLSSYEQYF.

V gene TRBV18 combines with J gene TRBJ1-5, with D maybe TRBD1 (5 bases). V lost 1 base and J lost 6, with 13 bases in between. CDR1 and CDR2 from the germline V gene are KGHSH and LQKENI. This CDR3 spans 15 amino acids. DNA of the CDR3: TGTGCCAGCTCACCACAGGGGACGGGGGGTCAGCCCCAGCATTTT. As protein: CASSPQGTGGQPQHF.

J is TRBJ2-1 and V is TRBV11-2; 7 nucleotides agree with TRBD2. Germline CDR1 is SGHAT and CDR2 is FQNNGV. The CDR3 runs to 15 residues. V shed 1 base and J 6 bases; nucleotides not matched to a gene: 6. CDR3 nucleotide sequence: TGTGCCAGCAGCTTAGGGCCGGGGGGTGGCAATGAGCAGTTCTTC. Its protein is CASSLGPGGGNEQFF.